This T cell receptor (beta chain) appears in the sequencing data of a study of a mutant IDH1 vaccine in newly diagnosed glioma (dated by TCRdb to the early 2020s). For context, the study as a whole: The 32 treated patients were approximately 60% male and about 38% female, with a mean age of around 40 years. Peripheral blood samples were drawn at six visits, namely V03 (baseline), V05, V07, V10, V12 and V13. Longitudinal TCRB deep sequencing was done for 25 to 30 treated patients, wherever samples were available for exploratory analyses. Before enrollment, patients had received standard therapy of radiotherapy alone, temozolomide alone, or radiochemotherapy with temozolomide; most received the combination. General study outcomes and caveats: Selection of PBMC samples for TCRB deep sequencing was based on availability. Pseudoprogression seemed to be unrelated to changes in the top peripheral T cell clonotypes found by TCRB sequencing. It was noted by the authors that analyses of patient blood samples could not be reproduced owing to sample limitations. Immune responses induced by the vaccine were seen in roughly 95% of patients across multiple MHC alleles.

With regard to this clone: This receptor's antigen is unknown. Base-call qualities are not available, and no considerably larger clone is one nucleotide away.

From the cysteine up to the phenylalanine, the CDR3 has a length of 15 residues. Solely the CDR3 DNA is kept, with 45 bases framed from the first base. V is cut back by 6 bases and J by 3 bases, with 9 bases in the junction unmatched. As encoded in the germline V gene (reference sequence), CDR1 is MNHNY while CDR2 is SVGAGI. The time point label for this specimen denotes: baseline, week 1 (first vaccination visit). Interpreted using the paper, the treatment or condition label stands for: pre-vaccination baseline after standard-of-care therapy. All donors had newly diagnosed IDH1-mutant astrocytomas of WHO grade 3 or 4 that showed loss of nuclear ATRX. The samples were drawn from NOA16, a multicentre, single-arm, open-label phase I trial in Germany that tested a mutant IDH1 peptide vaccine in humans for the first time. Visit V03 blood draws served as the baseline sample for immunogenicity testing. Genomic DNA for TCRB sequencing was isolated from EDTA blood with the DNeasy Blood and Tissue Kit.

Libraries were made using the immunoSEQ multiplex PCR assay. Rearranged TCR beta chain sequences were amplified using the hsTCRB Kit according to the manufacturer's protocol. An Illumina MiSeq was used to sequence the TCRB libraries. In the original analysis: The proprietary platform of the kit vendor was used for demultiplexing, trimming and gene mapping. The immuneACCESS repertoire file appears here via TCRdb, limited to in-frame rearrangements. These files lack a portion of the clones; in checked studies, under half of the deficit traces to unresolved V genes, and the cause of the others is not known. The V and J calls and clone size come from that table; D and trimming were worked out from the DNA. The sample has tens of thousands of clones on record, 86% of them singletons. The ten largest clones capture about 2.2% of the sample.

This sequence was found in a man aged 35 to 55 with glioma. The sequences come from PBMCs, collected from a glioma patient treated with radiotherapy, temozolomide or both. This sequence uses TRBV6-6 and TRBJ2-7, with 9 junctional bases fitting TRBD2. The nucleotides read TGTGCCAGCAGCCACCCGACTAGCGGCAACTACGAGCAGTACTTC. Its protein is CASSHPTSGNYEQYF.